The source of this TCR beta chain is a study of T cells in Graves' hyperthyroidism and ophthalmopathy. Study-wide points: A 13 V-J model separated ophthalmopathy from stable hyperthyroidism.

Each patient was aged 18 to 65 and had newly diagnosed hyperthyroidism of under 2 months' duration. Based on clinical symptoms, serum thyroxine and TRAb, thyroid ultrasound and orbital computed tomography, diagnoses were reached. This CDR3 is 13 amino acids long. Germline loops: CDR1 KGHSY, CDR2 FQNENV. Trimming took 3 bases from V and 9 from J, leaving 12 bases between them. Researchers took RNA transcripts and amplified the TCR beta CDR3 regions from them. With the HTBI primer set, the TCR CDR3 went through a first round of RT-PCR. TCRdb used MiXCR to reprocess the multiplex PCR reads, holding one entry per CDR3 protein. The table lists around 340,000 distinct CDR3 sequences, 18% of them singletons. In its sample, this clonotype was seen a few times. Antigen: not known.

This TCR came from a woman between 50 and 59 years old with Graves' hyperthyroidism. The rearrangement uses TRBV16 and TRBJ1-5, with D possibly being TRBD1 (5 bases). The specimen sequenced was blood. The CDR3 DNA is TGTGCCAGCAGCCAGGACACCATAGGGCCCCAGCATTTT. Translation gives CASSQDTIGPQHF.